The clone carrying this T cell receptor (beta chain) was detected many times. What it binds is not known. Total RNA was extracted at no less than 6 micrograms per sample. This entry is derived from a study of blood T cells in healthy people across ages. PCR was performed a second time for about 7 to 12 cycles using a sample-barcoded 5' primer and a J-beta primer mix. Every sample produced at least 2.5 million CDR3-containing paired-end reads. TCRdb analysed the 5' RACE reads with MiXCR anew, one entry per CDR3 protein. The table lists approximately 680,000 distinct CDR3 sequences, about 30% of them singletons, with approximately 15% in the top ten. Study-wide results and limits: Diversity of TCR beta correlated strongly with naive T cell percentage. While age rose, TCR beta diversity per million T cells dropped in a roughly linear way.

This TCR came from a woman older than 75 in good health. The sequencing input was blood.

The CDR3 protein is CASSFLTGGRDEQYF. CDR3 nucleotides: TGTGCCAGCAGCTTCCTGACAGGGGGCAGGGACGAGCAGTACTTC. The rearrangement joins TRBV7-2 to TRBJ2-7; 10 nucleotides align to TRBD1. V gave up 3 bases and J gave up 5 bases; unmatched junction bases: 7. Germline CDR1 reads SGHTA; CDR2 reads FQGNSA. This CDR3 contains 15 residues.